The sequence of this T cell receptor (beta chain) was determined in a study of T cell responses to AZD1222 COVID-19 vaccine. CDR1 is SGHRS, CDR2 YFSETQ, per germline. The CDR3 runs 15 residues. The J segment lost 4 bases and the V segment lost 6 bases, leaving 7 bases of the junction unmatched. Study results and caveats: Spike-specific TCR depth and breadth grew after two AZD1222 doses. White British donors predominated, females outnumbered males, and clonal diversity was possibly underestimated.

TCRdb's table, derived via immunoSEQ multiplex PCR, lists solely in-frame clones and lacks some. The sample shows approximately 100,000 clones, 85% to 90% of them seen only once. On this clone itself: Its antigen remains unidentified.

The J gene is TRBJ2-1, the V gene TRBV5-1; TRBD2 aligns across 10 bases. The sample here was peripheral blood, taken on day 0 of AZD1222 vaccination. This clonotype originated in an adult in good health. This CDR3 is CASIEPSGGYNEQFF. The CDR3 nucleotides are TGCGCCAGCATAGAACCTAGCGGGGGTTACAATGAGCAGTTCTTC.